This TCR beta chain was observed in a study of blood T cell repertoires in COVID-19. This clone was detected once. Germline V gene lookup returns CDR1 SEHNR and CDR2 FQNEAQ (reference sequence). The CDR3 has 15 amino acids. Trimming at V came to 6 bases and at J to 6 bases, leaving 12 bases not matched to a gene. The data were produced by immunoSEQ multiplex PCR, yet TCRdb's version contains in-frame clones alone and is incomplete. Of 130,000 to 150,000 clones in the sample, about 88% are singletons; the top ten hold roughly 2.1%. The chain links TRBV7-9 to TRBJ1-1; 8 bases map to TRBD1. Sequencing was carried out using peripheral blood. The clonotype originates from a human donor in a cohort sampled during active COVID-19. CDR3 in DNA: TGTGCCAGCAGTATTCATAGGACAGGGTGGGCTGAAGCTTTCTTT. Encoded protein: CASSIHRTGWAEAFF.